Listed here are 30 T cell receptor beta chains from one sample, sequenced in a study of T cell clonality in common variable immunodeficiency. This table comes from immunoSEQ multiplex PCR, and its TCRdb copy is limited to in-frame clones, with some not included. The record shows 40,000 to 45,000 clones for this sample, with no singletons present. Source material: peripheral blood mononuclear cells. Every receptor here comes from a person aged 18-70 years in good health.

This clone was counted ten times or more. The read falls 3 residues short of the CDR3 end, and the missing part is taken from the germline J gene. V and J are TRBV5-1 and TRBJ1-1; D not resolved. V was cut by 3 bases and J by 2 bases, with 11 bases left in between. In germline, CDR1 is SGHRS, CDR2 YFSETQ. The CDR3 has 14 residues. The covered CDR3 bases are TGCGCCAGCAGCTCCAGCGGCGGAAACACTGAA. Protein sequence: CASSSSGGNTE. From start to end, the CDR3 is CASSSSGGNTEAFF.

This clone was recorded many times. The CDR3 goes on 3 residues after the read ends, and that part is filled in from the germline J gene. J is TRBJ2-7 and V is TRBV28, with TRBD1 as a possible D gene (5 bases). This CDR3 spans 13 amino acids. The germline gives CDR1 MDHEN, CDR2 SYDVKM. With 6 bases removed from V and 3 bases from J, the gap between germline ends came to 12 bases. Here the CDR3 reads CASSKGYYYEQYF. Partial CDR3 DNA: TGTGCCAGCAGCAAGGGGTACTACTACGAG.

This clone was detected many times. Incomplete CDR3 DNA: TGCAGCGCCGGACAGGGGCCCTCCTACGAG. Translated, it gives CSAGQGPSYE. The full CDR3 protein is CSAGQGPSYEQYF. The V call is TRBV29-1, the J call TRBJ2-7, with 9 bases that match TRBD1. From the germline J gene comes the end of the CDR3, since the read stops 3 residues before it. CDR3 size: 13 residues. Per the germline V gene, CDR1 is SQVTM and CDR2 is ANQGSEA. Trimming removed 7 bases from V and 0 bases from J; junction bases left unmatched: 4.

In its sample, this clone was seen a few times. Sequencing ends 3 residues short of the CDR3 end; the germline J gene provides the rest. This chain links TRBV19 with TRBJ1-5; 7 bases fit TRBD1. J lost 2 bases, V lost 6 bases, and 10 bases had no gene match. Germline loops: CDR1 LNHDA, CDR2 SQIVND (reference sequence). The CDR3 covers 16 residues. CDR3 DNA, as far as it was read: TGTGCCAGTAGACTCAACCCAGGGGGACGCAATCAGCCC. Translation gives CASRLNPGGRNQP. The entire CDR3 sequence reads CASRLNPGGRNQPQHF.

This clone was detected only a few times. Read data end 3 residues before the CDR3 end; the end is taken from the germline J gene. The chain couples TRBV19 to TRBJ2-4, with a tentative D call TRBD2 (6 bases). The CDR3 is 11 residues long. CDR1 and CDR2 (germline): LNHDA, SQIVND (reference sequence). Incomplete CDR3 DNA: TGTGCCAGTAGTATTACAGCGGGT. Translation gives CASSITAG. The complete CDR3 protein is CASSITAGQYF.

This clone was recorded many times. This chain's CDR3 is CASSPRGSYNEQFF. The part of the CDR3 DNA that was read is TGTGCCAGCTCACCGCGCGGGAGCTACAATGAG. V usage is TRBV18 and J usage is TRBJ2-1; 7 bases map to TRBD2. Sequencing ends 3 residues short of the CDR3 end; the germline J gene provides the rest. Germline loops: CDR1 KGHSH, CDR2 LQKENI. There are 14 residues in the CDR3. With 3 bases clipped from V and 3 bases from J, the junction kept 2 bases outside the gene matches.

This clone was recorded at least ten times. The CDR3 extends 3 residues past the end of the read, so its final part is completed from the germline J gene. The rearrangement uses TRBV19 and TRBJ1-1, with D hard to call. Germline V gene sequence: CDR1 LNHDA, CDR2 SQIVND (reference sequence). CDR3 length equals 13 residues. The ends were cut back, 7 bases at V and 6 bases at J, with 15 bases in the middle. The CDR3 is CASMRGRSAEAFF. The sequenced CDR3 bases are TGTGCCAGTATGCGCGGCCGGTCGGCTGAA.

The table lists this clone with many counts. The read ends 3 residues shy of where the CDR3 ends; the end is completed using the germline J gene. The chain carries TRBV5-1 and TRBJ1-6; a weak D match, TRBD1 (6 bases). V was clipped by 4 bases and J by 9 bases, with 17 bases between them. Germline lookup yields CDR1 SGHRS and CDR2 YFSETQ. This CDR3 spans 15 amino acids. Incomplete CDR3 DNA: TGCGCCAGCAGCCTATACAGGGTAGAAGGTTCACCC. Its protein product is CASSLYRVEGSP. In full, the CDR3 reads CASSLYRVEGSPLHF.

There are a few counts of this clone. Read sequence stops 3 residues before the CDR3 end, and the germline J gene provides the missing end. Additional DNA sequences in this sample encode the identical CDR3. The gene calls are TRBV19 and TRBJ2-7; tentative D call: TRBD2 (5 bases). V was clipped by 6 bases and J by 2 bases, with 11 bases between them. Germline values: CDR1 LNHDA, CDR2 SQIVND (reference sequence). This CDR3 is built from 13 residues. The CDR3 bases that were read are TGTGCCAGTAGCCCCGGGGTCCCCTACGAG. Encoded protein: CASSPGVPYE. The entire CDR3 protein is CASSPGVPYEQYF.

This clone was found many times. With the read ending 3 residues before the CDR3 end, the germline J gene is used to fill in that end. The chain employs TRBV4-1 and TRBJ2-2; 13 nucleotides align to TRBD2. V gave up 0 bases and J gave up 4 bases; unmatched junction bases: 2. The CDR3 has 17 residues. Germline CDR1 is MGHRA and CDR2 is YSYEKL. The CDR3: CASSQEGLAGLTGELFF. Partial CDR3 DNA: TGCGCCAGCAGCCAAGAGGGACTAGCGGGACTCACCGGGGAG.

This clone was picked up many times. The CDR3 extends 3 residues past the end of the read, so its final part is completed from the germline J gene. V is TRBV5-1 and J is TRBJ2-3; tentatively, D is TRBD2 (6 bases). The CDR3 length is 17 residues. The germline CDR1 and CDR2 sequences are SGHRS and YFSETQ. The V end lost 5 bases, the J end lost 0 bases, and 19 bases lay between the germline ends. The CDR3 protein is CASRGAGHPDSTDTQYF. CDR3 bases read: TGCGCCAGCAGGGGAGCGGGCCACCCAGATAGCACAGATACG.

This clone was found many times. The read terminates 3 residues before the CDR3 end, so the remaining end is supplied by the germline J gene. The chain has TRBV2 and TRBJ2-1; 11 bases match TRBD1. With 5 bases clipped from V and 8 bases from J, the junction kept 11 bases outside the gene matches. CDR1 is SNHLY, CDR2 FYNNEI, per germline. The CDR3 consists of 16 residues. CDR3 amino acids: CASSYARTGGLDEQFF. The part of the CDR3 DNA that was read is TGTGCCAGCAGTTACGCTCGGACAGGGGGCTTGGATGAG.

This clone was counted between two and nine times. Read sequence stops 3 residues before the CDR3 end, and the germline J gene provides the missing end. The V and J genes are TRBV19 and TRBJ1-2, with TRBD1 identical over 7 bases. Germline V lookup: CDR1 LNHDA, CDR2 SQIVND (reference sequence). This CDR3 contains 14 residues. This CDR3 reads CASSPGQVSYDYTF. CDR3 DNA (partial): TGTGCCAGTAGCCCCGGACAGGTCTCCTACGAC.

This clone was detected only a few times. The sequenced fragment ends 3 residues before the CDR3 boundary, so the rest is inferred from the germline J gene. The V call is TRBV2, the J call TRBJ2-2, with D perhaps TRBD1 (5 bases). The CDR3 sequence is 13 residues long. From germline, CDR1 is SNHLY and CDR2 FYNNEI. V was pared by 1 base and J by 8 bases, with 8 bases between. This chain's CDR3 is CASSEGGRGELFF. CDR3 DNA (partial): TGTGCCAGCAGTGAAGGGGGCAGGGGGGAG.

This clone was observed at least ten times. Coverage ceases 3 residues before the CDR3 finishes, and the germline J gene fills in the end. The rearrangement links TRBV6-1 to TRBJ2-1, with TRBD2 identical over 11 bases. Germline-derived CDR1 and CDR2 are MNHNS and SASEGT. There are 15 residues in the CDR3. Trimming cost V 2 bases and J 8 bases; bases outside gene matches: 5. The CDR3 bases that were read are TGTGCCAGCAGTGAACTAGCGGGAGGATCGGATGAG. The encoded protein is CASSELAGGSDE. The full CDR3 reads CASSELAGGSDEQFF.

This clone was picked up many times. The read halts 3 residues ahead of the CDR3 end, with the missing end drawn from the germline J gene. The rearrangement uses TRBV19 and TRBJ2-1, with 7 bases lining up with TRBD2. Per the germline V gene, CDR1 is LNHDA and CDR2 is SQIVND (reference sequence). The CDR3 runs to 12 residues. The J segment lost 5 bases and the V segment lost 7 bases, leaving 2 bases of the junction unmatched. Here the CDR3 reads CASTSGNNEQFF. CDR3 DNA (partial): TGTGCCAGTACTAGCGGCAACAATGAG.

The CDR3 region is CASKEGGYNEQFF. Partial CDR3 DNA: TGTGCCAGCAAAGAGGGTGGGTACAATGAG. The chain joins TRBV2 to TRBJ2-1; tentatively, D is TRBD2 (5 bases). The CDR3 extends 3 residues past the end of the read, so its final part is completed from the germline J gene. Germline CDR1 reads SNHLY; CDR2 reads FYNNEI. CDR3 length equals 13 residues. Trimming pared 7 bases from V and 4 bases from J, leaving 11 bases between.

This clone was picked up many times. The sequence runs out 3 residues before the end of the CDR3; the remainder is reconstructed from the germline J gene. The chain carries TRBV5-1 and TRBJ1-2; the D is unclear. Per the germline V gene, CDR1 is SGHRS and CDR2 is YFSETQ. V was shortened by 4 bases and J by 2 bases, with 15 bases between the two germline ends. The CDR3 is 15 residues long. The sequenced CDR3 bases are TGCGCCAGCAGCCCTAATCCGGAAGGGAACTATGGC. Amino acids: CASSPNPEGNYG. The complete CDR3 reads CASSPNPEGNYGYTF.

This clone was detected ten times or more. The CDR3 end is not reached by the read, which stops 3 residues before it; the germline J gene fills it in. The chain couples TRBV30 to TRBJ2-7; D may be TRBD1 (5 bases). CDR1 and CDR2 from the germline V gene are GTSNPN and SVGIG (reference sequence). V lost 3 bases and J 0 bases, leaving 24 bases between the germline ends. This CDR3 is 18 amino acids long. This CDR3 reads CAWRALGARLSGSYEQYF. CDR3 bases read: TGTGCCTGGAGAGCTCTAGGGGCCCGCCTCTCGGGCTCCTACGAG.

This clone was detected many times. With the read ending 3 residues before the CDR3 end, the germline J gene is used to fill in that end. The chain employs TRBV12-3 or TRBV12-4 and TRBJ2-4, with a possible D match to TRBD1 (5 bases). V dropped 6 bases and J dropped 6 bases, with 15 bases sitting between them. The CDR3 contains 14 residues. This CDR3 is CASRTTGSANIQYF. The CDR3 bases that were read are TGTGCCAGCAGGACCACAGGATCAGCAAACATT.

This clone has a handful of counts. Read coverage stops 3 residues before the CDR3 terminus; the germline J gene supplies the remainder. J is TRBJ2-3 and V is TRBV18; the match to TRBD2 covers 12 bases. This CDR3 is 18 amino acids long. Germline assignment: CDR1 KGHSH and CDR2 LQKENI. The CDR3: CASSPPLRLAGDQETQYF. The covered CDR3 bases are TGTGCCAGCTCCCCTCCCTTAAGACTAGCGGGAGACCAAGAGACG.

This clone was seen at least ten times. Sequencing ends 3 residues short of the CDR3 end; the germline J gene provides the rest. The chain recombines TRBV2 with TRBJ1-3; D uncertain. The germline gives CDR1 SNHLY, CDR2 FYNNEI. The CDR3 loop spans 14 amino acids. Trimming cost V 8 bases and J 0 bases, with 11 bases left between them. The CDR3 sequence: CASRTVSSGNTIYF. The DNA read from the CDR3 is TGTGCCAGCCGAACGGTGAGCTCTGGAAACACC.

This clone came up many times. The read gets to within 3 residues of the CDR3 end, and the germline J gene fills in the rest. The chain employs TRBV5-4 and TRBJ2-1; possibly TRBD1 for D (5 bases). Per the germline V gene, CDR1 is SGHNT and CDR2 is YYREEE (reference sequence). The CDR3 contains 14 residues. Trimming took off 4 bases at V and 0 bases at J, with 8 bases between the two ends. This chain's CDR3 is CASSGRGSYNEQFF. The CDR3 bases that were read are TGTGCCAGCAGCGGTAGGGGCTCCTACAATGAG.

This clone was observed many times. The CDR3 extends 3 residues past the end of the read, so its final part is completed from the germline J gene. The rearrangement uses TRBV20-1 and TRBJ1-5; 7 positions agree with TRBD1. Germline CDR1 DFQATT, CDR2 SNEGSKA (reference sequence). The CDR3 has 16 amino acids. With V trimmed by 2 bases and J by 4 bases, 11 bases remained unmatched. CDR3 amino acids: CSARTQTGLGNQPQHF. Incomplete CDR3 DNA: TGCAGTGCTAGAACTCAGACAGGGTTGGGAAATCAGCCC.

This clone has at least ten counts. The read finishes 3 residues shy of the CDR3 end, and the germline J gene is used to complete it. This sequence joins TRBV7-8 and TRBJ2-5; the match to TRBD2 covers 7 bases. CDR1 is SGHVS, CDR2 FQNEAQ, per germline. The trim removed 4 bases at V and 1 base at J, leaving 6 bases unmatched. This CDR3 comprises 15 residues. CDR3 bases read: TGTGCCAGCAGCTCATCGGCTAGCGGCCAAGAGACC. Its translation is CASSSSASGQET. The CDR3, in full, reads CASSSSASGQETQYF.

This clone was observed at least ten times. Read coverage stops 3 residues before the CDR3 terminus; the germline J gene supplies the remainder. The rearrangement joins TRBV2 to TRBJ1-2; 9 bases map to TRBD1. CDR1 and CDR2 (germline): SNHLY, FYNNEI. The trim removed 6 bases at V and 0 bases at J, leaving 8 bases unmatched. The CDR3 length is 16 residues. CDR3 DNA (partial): TGTGCCAGCAGCCAGAACCGACAGGGGGCTAACTATGGC. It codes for CASSQNRQGANYG. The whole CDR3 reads CASSQNRQGANYGYTF.

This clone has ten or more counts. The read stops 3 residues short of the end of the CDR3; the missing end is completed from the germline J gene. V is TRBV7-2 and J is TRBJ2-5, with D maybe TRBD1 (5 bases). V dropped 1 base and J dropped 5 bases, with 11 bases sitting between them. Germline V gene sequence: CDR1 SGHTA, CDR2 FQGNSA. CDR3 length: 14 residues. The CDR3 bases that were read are TGTGCCAGCAGCTTAGGGGCAGGGTTGGAGACC. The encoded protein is CASSLGAGLET. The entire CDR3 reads CASSLGAGLETQYF.

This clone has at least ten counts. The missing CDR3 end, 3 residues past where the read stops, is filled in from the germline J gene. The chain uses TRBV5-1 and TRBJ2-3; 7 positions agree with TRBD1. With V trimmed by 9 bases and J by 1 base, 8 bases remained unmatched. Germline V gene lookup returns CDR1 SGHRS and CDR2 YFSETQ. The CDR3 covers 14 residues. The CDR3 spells CATTVGGGTDTQYF. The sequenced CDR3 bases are TGCGCCACTACGGTAGGGGGCGGCACAGATACG.

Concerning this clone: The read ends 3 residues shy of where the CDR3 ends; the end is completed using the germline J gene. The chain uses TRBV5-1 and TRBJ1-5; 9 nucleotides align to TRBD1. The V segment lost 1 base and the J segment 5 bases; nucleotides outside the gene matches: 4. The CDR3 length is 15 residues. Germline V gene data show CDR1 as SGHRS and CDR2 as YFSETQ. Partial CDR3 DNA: TGCGCCAGCAGCTTGTCGACAGGGGGGTATCAGCCC. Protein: CASSLSTGGYQP. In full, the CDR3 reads CASSLSTGGYQPQHF.

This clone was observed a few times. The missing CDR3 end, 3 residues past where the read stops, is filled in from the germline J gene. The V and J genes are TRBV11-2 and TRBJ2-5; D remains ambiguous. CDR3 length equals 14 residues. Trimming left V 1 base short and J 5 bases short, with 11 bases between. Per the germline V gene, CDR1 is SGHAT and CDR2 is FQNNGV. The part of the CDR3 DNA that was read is TGTGCCAGCAGCTTAGGGTACGAAGGGGAGACC. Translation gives CASSLGYEGET. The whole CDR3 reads CASSLGYEGETQYF. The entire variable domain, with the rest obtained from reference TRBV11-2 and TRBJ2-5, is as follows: EAGVAQSPRYKIIEKRQSVAFWCNPISGHATLYWYQQILGQGPKLLIQFQNNGVVDDSQLPKDRFSAERLKGVDSTLKIQPAKLEDSAVYLCASSLGYEGETQYFGPGTRLLVL.